This record looks at one TCR beta chain sequence and its context. Its target is unknown. CDR1 is MGHDK, CDR2 SYGVNS, per germline. V lost 7 bases and J 3 bases, leaving 9 bases between the germline ends. This CDR3 comprises 12 residues. This sample is part of a study of molecular identifiers for immune sequencing clone quantification. Study-level results: Shared barcodes on identical TCR molecules could underestimate the sizes of highly expanded clones.

TCRdb itself ran the PCR reads through MiXCR, one entry per CDR3 protein. This table has 300,000 to 400,000 distinct CDR3 sequences, 24% appearing once. The sequence was collected from a human donor in good health. Some libraries in this study had Jurkat cell RNA spiked in. What was sequenced was naive CD8+ T cells from blood, with Jurkat cell RNA spiked in. Subset reported: FACS-sorted CD8+CD4-CCR7+CD45RA+ naive T cells. The chain is built from TRBV25-1 and TRBJ1-1; a weak D match, TRBD1 (5 bases). The CDR3 DNA sequence: TGTGCCAGCATTCGGGACGACACTGAAGCTTTCTTT. Amino acid sequence: CASIRDDTEAFF.